The 4 T cell receptor beta chains below all came from one sample that was sequenced in a study of T cells after yellow fever vaccination. MiXCR, applied by TCRdb to the 5' RACE reads, yields one record per CDR3 protein. The sample consists of fewer than 650,000 distinct CDR3 sequences, 21% of them appearing once. Sample: PBMCs, taken more than 20 days after the first yellow fever vaccination. Every receptor here comes from a man between 18 and 29 years old who received the YFV17D yellow fever vaccine.

The V call is TRBV11-2, the J call TRBJ2-1, with 8 bases aligning to TRBD2. The germline CDR1 and CDR2 sequences are SGHAT and FQNNGV. V lost 5 bases to trimming and J lost 9 bases; unmatched junction nucleotides: 6. The length of the CDR3 is 13 residues. The CDR3 sequence is CASSPGGGSEQFF. The DNA for the CDR3 is TGTGCCAGCAGCCCGGGGGGGGGCTCTGAGCAGTTCTTC.

This clonotype was seen a few times. The chain links TRBV28 to TRBJ1-4, with D uncertain. Trimming took 5 bases from V and 2 from J, leaving 12 bases between them. Germline lookup yields CDR1 MDHEN and CDR2 SYDVKM. This CDR3 is 15 amino acids long. CDR3 in DNA: TGTGCCAGCAGTCCCGACCGTGCGACTAATGAAAAACTGTTTTTT. It specifies CASSPDRATNEKLFF.

This clonotype was picked up a small number of times. This chain joins TRBV7-9 and TRBJ2-5; 8 positions match TRBD1. The trim removed 6 bases at V and 4 bases at J, leaving 4 bases unmatched. The germline gives CDR1 SEHNR, CDR2 FQNEAQ (reference sequence). The CDR3 has 13 residues. In nucleotides, the CDR3 is TGTGCCAGCAGAGGGACAGGTAGAGAGACCCAGTACTTC. Translation: CASRGTGRETQYF.

This clonotype has a handful of counts. V gene TRBV27 combines with J gene TRBJ1-2; no definite D call. V was shortened by 6 bases and J by 8 bases, with 13 bases between the two germline ends. The CDR3 spans 12 residues. CDR1 and CDR2 from the germline V gene are MNHEY and SMNVEV (reference sequence). CDR3 residues: CASSRTAGGYTF. The DNA of the CDR3 is TGTGCCAGCAGCCGCACGGCGGGGGGCTACACCTTC.